Presented here are 14 T cell receptor beta chains from one specimen sequenced in a study of early T cells in non-severe SARS-CoV-2 infection. Each CDR3 protein is one row after TCRdb ran MiXCR on the 5' RACE reads. The sample comprises 66,000 or so distinct CDR3 sequences, approximately 13% of which are singletons, and about 8.3% rests with the top ten. Sequencing was carried out using whole blood. Every receptor here comes from an adult who was a healthcare worker with PCR-confirmed SARS-CoV-2 infection or an uninfected control (not recorded which).

The chain joins TRBV29-1 to TRBJ2-7, with TRBD2 as a possible D gene (7 bases). The CDR3 is 13 residues long. Germline lookup yields CDR1 SQVTM and CDR2 ANQGSEA. The V end was cut by 7 bases, the J end by 2 bases, with 15 bases between. The CDR3 is CSARGGGPYEQYF. DNA of the CDR3: TGCAGCGCCAGGGGAGGGGGACCCTACGAGCAGTACTTC.

This rearrangement joins TRBV21-1 to TRBJ2-7; TRBD1 is taken as the D call from the table, unchecked against the DNA. TRBV21-1 is noted as a pseudogene. The CDR3 runs 15 residues. CDR3 amino acids: CASSCKGQAIYEQYF. The CDR3 DNA sequence: TGTGCCAGCAGCTGCAAGGGACAGGCCATCTACGAGCAGTACTTC.

The sample holds many counts of this clonotype. This chain connects TRBV7-6 to TRBJ2-7, with 8 nucleotides matching TRBD2. Germline loops: CDR1 SGHVS, CDR2 FNYEAQ. CDR3 length equals 14 residues. The ends lost 5 bases at V and 3 bases at J; junction bases unmatched: 6. The CDR3, as DNA: TGTGCCAGCAGCCTGGGGACTAGAGACTACGAGCAGTACTTC. It specifies CASSLGTRDYEQYF.

A few counts support this clonotype. V usage is TRBV2 and J usage is TRBJ2-1, with TRBD2 matching 8 bases. V lost 5 bases and J lost 7; bases outside the gene matches: 13. Germline V gene lookup returns CDR1 SNHLY and CDR2 FYNNEI. This CDR3 region has 16 residues. The CDR3 region has the DNA TGTGCCAGCAGTCAGCTTTCTGGGACTAGATTAAATGAGCAGTTCTTC. This gives the protein CASSQLSGTRLNEQFF.

This clonotype was counted at least ten times. The chain couples TRBV24-1 to TRBJ1-2; perhaps TRBD1 as D (6 bases). CDR3 size: 14 residues. Germline V lookup: CDR1 KGHDR, CDR2 SFDVKD. V was trimmed by 3 bases and J by 7 bases, leaving 14 bases between them. CDR3 DNA sequence: TGTGCCACCAGTGATCCTGGGACAAAAGGTGGCTACACCTTC. This translates into CATSDPGTKGGYTF.

As regards this clonotype: The junction and the germline gene differ at one end; a read error may be behind it. The V and J genes are TRBV7-3 and TRBJ1-1; D ambiguous. This CDR3 comprises 18 residues. Germline V gives CDR1 SGHTA, CDR2 FQGTGA. In nucleotides, the CDR3 is TGTGCCTGCAGCCAAACAGCGACGGCCTTCTTTTCGAACACTGAAGCTTTCTTT. This translates into CACSQTATAFFSNTEAFF. Based on the CDR3 plus reference TRBV7-3 and TRBJ1-1, the full variable domain is GAGVSQTPSNKVTEKGKYVELRCDPISGHTALYWYRQSLGQGPEFLIYFQGTGAADDSGLPNDRFFAVRPEGSVSTLKIQRTERGDSAVYLCACSQTATAFFSNTEAFFGQGTRLTVV.

V gene TRBV29-1 combines with J gene TRBJ2-1, with 11 bases fitting TRBD2. There are 13 residues in the CDR3. CDR1 and CDR2 from the germline V gene are SQVTM and ANQGSEA. With 8 bases clipped from V and 7 bases from J, the junction kept 7 bases outside the gene matches. The CDR3 reads CSSRLAGWNEQFF. The CDR3 DNA reads TGCAGCTCCCGACTAGCGGGATGGAATGAGCAGTTCTTC.

This clonotype was seen more than once but under ten times. The rearrangement links TRBV29-1 to TRBJ2-1; 8 positions match TRBD1. Per germline, CDR1 SQVTM and CDR2 ANQGSEA. The CDR3 runs to 14 residues. V lost 6 bases and J lost 7; bases outside the gene matches: 11. CDR3 sequence: CSVMSHRGVNEQFF. The DNA of the CDR3 is TGCAGCGTCATGAGTCACAGGGGGGTTAATGAGCAGTTCTTC.

The chain uses TRBV5-4 and TRBJ1-1; D unresolved. Germline V gene data show CDR1 as SGHNT and CDR2 as YYREEE (reference sequence). This CDR3 comprises 17 residues. V lost 4 bases and J 1 base, leaving 20 bases between the germline ends. Written as DNA, the CDR3 is TGTGCCAGCAGCCGGGGATCATCCGGGGTGCAGAACACTGAAGCTTTCTTT. This gives the protein CASSRGSSGVQNTEAFF.

This sequence joins TRBV28 and TRBJ1-6; the match to TRBD1 covers 7 bases. Germline values: CDR1 MDHEN, CDR2 SYDVKM. The CDR3 loop spans 14 amino acids. V trimming: 5 bases; J trimming: 10 bases; junction bases outside the gene matches: 8. CDR3 in DNA: TGTGCCAGCAGTCCCACAGGGGTTCGATCACCCCTCCACTTT. This gives the protein CASSPTGVRSPLHF.

This chain links TRBV5-4 with TRBJ2-1; no firm D call. This CDR3 has 15 amino acids. Trimming shortened V by 4 bases and J by 1 base, and 12 bases separated the two germline ends. Germline V gene sequence: CDR1 SGHNT, CDR2 YYREEE (reference sequence). As DNA, the CDR3 is TGTGCCAGCAGCGCCGTAGTAGGGTCCTACAATGAGCAGTTCTTC. This sequence encodes CASSAVVGSYNEQFF.

The sample holds many counts of this clonotype. The gene calls are TRBV5-1 and TRBJ1-4, with D possibly being TRBD1 (5 bases). V lost 2 bases to trimming and J lost 8 bases, with 19 bases between them. Germline V gene lookup returns CDR1 SGHRS and CDR2 YFSETQ. This CDR3 spans 16 amino acids. The CDR3 DNA reads TGCGCCAGCAGCTTTGGACACCTTACCGGGAACGAAAAACTGTTTTTT. It is translated as CASSFGHLTGNEKLFF.

This clonotype was seen ten or more times. This chain connects TRBV12-3 or TRBV12-4 to TRBJ2-1; TRBD2 is a possible D gene (6 bases). CDR3 length equals 14 residues. Trimming stripped 3 bases from V and 6 bases from J, with 12 bases between. In DNA, the CDR3 is TGTGCCAGCAGTTTCGGCCCGACTAGCAATGAGCAGTTCTTC. Its protein product is CASSFGPTSNEQFF.

The chain couples TRBV24-1 to TRBJ2-7; 8 nucleotides agree with TRBD2. J gave up 4 bases and V 2 bases, and 15 bases lay outside the gene matches. This CDR3 has 18 amino acids. Germline-derived CDR1 and CDR2 are KGHDR and SFDVKD. CDR3 in DNA: TGTGCCACCAGTGATTCGGAGGTTTCGGTAGCGGGACGATACGAGCAGTACTTC. It yields the protein CATSDSEVSVAGRYEQYF.